This TCR beta chain was profiled in a study of PD-1 blockade in classical Hodgkin lymphoma. The V gene lost 2 bases and the J gene lost 2 bases, with 13 bases spanning the gap. Germline CDR1 is PRHDT and CDR2 is FYEKMQ (reference sequence). CDR3 length: 15 amino acids. Study results and limitations: What drove the repertoire differences, possibly disease activity or prior therapy, has not been defined. Lower baseline TCR diversity marked trial partial responders and progressors.

Turning to this clone: Its antigen is not identified.

Every single patient, without exception, relapsed after autologous stem cell transplantation, and brentuximab vedotin exposure varied. Sequencing was performed with immunoSEQ multiplex PCR; in TCRdb, only in-frame clones are kept and a portion is missing. The sample records 95,000 to 100,000 clones, around 89% being singletons. This chain connects TRBV13 to TRBJ2-7, with TRBD1 as a possible D gene (6 bases). The source was peripheral blood mononuclear cells (PBMCs), collected before the second cycle of nivolumab. This sequence originates from a human donor with classical Hodgkin lymphoma. The CDR3 protein is CASSLYRATPYEQYF. DNA for the CDR3: TGTGCCAGCAGCTTATACAGGGCAACTCCCTACGAGCAGTACTTC.